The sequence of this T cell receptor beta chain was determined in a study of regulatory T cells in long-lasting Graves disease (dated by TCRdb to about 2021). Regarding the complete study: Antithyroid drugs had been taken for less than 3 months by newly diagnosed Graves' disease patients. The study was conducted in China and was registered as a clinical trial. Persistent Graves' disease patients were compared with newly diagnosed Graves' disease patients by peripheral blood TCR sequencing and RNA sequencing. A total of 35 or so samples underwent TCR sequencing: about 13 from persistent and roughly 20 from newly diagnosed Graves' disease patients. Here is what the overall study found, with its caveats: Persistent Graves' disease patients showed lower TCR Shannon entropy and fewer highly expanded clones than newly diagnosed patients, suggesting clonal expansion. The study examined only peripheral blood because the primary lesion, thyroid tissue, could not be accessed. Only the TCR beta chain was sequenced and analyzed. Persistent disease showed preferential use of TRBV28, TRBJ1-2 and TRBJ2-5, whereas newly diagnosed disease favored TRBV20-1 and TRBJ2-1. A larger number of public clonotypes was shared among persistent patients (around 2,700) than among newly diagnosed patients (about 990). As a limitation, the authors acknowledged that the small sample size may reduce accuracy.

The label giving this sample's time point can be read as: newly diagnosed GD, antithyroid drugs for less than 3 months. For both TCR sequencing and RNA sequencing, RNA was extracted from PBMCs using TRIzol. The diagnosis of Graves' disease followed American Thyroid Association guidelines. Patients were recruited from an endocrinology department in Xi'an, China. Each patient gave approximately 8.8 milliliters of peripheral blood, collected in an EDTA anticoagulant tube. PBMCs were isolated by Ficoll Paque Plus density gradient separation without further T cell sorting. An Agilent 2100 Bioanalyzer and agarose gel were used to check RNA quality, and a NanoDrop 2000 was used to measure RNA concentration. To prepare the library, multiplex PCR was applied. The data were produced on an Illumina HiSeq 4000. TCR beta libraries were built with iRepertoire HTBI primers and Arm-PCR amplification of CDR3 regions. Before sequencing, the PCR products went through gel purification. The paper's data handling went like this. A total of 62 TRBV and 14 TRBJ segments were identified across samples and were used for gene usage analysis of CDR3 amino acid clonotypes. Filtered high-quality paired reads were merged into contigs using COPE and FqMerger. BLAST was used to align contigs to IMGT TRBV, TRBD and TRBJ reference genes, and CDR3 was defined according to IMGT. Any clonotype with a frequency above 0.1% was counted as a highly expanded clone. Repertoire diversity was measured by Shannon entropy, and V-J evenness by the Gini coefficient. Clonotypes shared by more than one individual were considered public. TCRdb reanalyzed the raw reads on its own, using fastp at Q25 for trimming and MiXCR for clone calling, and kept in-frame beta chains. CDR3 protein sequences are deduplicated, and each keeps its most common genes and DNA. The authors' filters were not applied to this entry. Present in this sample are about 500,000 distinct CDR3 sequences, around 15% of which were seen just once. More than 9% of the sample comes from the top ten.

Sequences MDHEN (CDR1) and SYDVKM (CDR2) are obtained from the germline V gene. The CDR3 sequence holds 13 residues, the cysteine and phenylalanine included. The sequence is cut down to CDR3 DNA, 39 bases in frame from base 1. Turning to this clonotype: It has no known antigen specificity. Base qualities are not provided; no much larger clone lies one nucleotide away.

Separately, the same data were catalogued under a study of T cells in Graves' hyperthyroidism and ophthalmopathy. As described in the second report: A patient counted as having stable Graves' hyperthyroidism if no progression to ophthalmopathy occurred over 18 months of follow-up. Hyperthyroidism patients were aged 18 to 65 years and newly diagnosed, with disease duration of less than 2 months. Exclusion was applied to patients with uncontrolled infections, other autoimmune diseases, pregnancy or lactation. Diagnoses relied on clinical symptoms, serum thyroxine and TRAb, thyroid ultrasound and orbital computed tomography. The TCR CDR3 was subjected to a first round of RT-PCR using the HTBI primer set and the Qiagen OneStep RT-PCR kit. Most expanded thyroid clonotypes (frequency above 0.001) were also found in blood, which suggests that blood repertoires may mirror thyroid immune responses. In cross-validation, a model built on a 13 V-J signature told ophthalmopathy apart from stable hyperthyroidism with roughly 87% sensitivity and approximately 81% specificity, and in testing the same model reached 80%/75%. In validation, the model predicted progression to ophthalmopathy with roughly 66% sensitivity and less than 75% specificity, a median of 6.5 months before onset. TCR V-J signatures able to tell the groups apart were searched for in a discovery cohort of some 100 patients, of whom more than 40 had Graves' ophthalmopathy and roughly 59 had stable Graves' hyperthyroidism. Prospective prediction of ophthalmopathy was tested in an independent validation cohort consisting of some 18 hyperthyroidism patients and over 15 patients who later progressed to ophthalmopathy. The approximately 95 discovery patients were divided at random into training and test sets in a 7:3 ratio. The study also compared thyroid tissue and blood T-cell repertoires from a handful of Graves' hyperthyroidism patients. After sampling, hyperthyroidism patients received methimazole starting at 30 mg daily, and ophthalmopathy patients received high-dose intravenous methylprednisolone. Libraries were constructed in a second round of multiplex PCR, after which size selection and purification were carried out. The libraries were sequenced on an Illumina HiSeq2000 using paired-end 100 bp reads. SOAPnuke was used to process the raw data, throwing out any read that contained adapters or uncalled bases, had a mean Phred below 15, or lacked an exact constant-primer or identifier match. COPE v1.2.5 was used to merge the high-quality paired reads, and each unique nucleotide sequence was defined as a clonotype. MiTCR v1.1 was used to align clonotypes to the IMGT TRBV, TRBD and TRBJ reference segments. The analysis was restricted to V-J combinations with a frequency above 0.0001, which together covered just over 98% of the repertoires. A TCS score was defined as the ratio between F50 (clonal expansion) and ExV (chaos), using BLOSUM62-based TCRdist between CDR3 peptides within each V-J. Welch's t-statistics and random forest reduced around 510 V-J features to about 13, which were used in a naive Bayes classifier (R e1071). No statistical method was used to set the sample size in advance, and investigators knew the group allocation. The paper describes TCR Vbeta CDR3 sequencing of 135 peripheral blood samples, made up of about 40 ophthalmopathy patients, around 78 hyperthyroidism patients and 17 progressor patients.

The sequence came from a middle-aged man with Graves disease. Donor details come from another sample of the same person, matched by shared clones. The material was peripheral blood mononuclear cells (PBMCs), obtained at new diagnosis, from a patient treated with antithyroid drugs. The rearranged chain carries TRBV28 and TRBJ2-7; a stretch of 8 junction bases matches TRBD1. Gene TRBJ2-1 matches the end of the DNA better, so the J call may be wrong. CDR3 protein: CASSWDRNNEQFF. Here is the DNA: TGTGCCAGCAGTTGGGACAGGAACAATGAGCAGTTCTTC.